The 17 T cell receptor beta chains in this list originate from one sample, sequenced in a study of T cells in women clearing cervical HPV infection. The protocol was immunoSEQ multiplex PCR, while the TCRdb copy is restricted to in-frame clones and leaves out a portion. This listing includes 25,000 to 35,000 clones. The sample consisted of blood buffy coat. Receptors were obtained from a woman aged 18-69 years with a cervical HPV16 infection that either progressed to CIN3+ or cleared (not recorded which).

A note on this clone: The read is 3 residues too short to cover the CDR3 end, so that end is filled in from the germline J gene. The chain carries TRBV5-1 and TRBJ2-7; 14 bases are a match to TRBD2. V dropped 0 bases and J dropped 3; count of bases not matched to a gene: 8. This CDR3 is built from 18 residues. Germline V lookup: CDR1 SGHRS, CDR2 YFSETQ. The chain's CDR3 is CASSLATGTSGSVYEQYF. The part of the CDR3 DNA that was read is TGCGCCAGCAGCTTGGCCACCGGGACTAGCGGGAGTGTCTACGAG.

Remarks on this clone: The missing CDR3 end, 3 residues past where the read stops, is filled in from the germline J gene. The V gene is TRBV7-9, the J gene TRBJ2-3; TRBD1 agrees at 7 bases. This CDR3 has 15 residues. CDR1 SEHNR and CDR2 FQNEAQ come from the germline V gene (reference sequence). J was trimmed by 2 bases and V by 4 bases; bases with no gene match: 6. CDR3 region: CASSSQGSTTDTQYF. The CDR3 DNA, read in part, is TGTGCCAGCAGCTCACAGGGGTCTACCACAGATACG.

Turning to this clone: The CDR3 end is not reached by the read, which stops 3 residues before it; the germline J gene fills it in. The chain recombines TRBV30 with TRBJ1-1; 7 bases align to TRBD1. The V gene end was trimmed by 1 base and the J gene end by 4 bases; junction bases not matched to a gene: 9. Germline CDR1 GTSNPN, CDR2 SVGIG (reference sequence). The CDR3 extends over 15 amino acids. The CDR3 DNA, read in part, is TGTGCCTGGAGTGCAGACAGGGTAGGTAGCACTGAA. This translates into CAWSADRVGSTE. The entire CDR3 reads CAWSADRVGSTEAFF.

About this clone itself: The read comes to an end 3 residues before the CDR3 does, leaving the germline J gene to fill in the end. The gene calls are TRBV29-1 and TRBJ1-1, with D maybe TRBD1 (5 bases). V lost 7 bases to trimming and J lost 2 bases, with 11 bases between them. The CDR3 has 12 amino acids. Germline assignment: CDR1 SQVTM and CDR2 ANQGSEA. CDR3 DNA (partial): TGCAGCGCCATGACAGTAAACACTGAA. Amino acids: CSAMTVNTE. The CDR3 in its entirety is CSAMTVNTEAFF.

The CDR3 loop reads CAWRAGNGNTEAFF. The sequenced part of the CDR3 DNA is TGTGCCTGGAGGGCGGGAAATGGGAACACTGAA. The chain couples TRBV30 to TRBJ1-1, with D unresolved. The read terminates 3 residues before the CDR3 end, so the remaining end is supplied by the germline J gene. The CDR3 covers 14 residues. Germline CDR1 and CDR2: GTSNPN and SVGIG (reference sequence). The V and J ends lost 3 bases and 1 base respectively, with 12 bases between them.

With regard to this clone: The read stops 3 residues short of the end of the CDR3; the missing end is completed from the germline J gene. The J gene is TRBJ2-3, the V gene TRBV20-1; the match to TRBD2 covers 12 bases. In germline, CDR1 is DFQATT, CDR2 SNEGSKA (reference sequence). CDR3 length equals 14 residues. Losses at the gene ends were 0 bases for V and 6 bases for J; bases not matched to a gene: 1. Incomplete CDR3 DNA: TGCAGTGCTAGAGACCTAGCGGGAGGGGATACG. It codes for CSARDLAGGDT. In full, the CDR3 reads CSARDLAGGDTQYF.

Points on this clone: Coverage ceases 3 residues before the CDR3 finishes, and the germline J gene fills in the end. The chain links TRBV5-1 to TRBJ2-7, with D tentatively TRBD2 (6 bases). The V gene's germline CDR1 is SGHRS and CDR2 YFSETQ. The CDR3 has 19 amino acids. Trimming stripped 4 bases from V and 1 base from J, with 27 bases between. Incomplete CDR3 DNA: TGCGCCAGCAGCACCGGCGTAGGATGGGAGCGCGGGGTTTCCTACGAG. Its protein is CASSTGVGWERGVSYE. The whole CDR3 sequence is CASSTGVGWERGVSYEQYF.

As concerns this clone: The read terminates 3 residues ahead of where the CDR3 ends, so the germline J gene completes it. This rearrangement joins TRBV12-3 or TRBV12-4 to TRBJ2-1; 8 bases fit TRBD2. This CDR3 contains 14 residues. The V gene end was trimmed by 7 bases and the J gene end by 8 bases; junction bases not matched to a gene: 10. This CDR3 reads CASTPGLGMDEQFF. The part of the CDR3 DNA that was read is TGTGCCAGCACCCCGGGACTAGGGATGGATGAG.

Concerning this clone: The read terminates 3 residues before the CDR3 end, so the remaining end is supplied by the germline J gene. V and J are TRBV11-2 and TRBJ2-7; D might be TRBD1 (7 bases). The germline gives CDR1 SGHAT, CDR2 FQNNGV. V was clipped by 3 bases and J by 6 bases, with 18 bases between them. This CDR3 region has 15 residues. The CDR3 loop is CASSFRAGQEGEQYF. The part of the CDR3 DNA that was read is TGTGCCAGCAGCTTTCGGGCAGGACAGGAGGGCGAG.

Concerning this clone itself: The read ends 3 residues shy of where the CDR3 ends; the end is completed using the germline J gene. The chain recombines TRBV29-1 with TRBJ1-1; D is perhaps TRBD1 (5 bases). V lost 6 bases and J 0 bases, leaving 17 bases between the germline ends. Germline lookup yields CDR1 SQVTM and CDR2 ANQGSEA. The CDR3 runs to 15 residues. The covered CDR3 bases are TGCAGCGTCCCCTTACCGGGGGGGATGAACACTGAA. This encodes CSVPLPGGMNTE. The full CDR3 sequence reads CSVPLPGGMNTEAFF.

CDR3 DNA (partial): TGTGCCAGCAGCCGGGGGGCCCCGAGCACAGATACG. It yields the protein CASSRGAPSTDT. The CDR3, in full, reads CASSRGAPSTDTQYF. The chain uses TRBV7-9 and TRBJ2-3; weak D call: TRBD2 (7 bases). With the read ending 3 residues before the CDR3 end, the germline J gene is used to fill in that end. The V end was cut by 5 bases, the J end by 0 bases, with 12 bases between. CDR3 size: 15 residues. Germline assignment: CDR1 SEHNR and CDR2 FQNEAQ (reference sequence).

In regard to this clone: Coverage ceases 3 residues before the CDR3 finishes, and the germline J gene fills in the end. The J gene is TRBJ2-3, the V gene TRBV7-9, with 9 nucleotides matching TRBD2. Germline assignment: CDR1 SEHNR and CDR2 FQNEAQ (reference sequence). The CDR3 is 14 amino acids. V shed 3 bases and J 5 bases; nucleotides not matched to a gene: 3. CDR3 amino acids: CASSFAGGLDTQYF. The sequenced CDR3 bases are TGTGCCAGCAGCTTTGCGGGAGGGCTAGATACG.

A word on this clone: The observed sequence ends 3 residues before the CDR3 terminus, with the missing tail filled in from the germline J gene. The chain combines TRBV5-1 with TRBJ1-1; D gene ambiguous. Germline lookup yields CDR1 SGHRS and CDR2 YFSETQ. Deletions cut 3 bases from V and 0 bases from J, with 15 bases between. The CDR3 covers 16 residues. CDR3 region: CASSSDVAGMNTEAFF. The CDR3 bases that were read are TGCGCCAGCAGCTCCGATGTAGCGGGCATGAACACTGAA.

As regards this clone: The CDR3 extends 3 residues past the end of the read, so its final part is completed from the germline J gene. V gene TRBV19 combines with J gene TRBJ1-2; weak D call: TRBD1 (5 bases). The CDR3 covers 14 residues. In germline, CDR1 is LNHDA, CDR2 SQIVND (reference sequence). V shed 7 bases and J shed 3 bases, with 15 bases lying between them. Partial CDR3 DNA: TGTGCCAGTAAGAGCAGGGAAGCATACTATGGC. Protein product: CASKSREAYYG. The full CDR3 protein reads CASKSREAYYGYTF.

The CDR3 sequence: CASSAGTGRETQYF. The DNA read from the CDR3 is TGTGCCAGCAGCGCAGGGACAGGGCGGGAGACC. This rearrangement joins TRBV5-4 to TRBJ2-5, with TRBD1 matching over 9 bases. The read terminates 3 residues ahead of where the CDR3 ends, so the germline J gene completes it. CDR3 size: 14 residues. With 4 bases clipped from V and 5 bases from J, the junction kept 6 bases outside the gene matches. Germline CDR1 reads SGHNT; CDR2 reads YYREEE (reference sequence).

To note about this clone: The DNA ends 3 residues before the CDR3 does, and the rest of the CDR3 is filled in from the germline J gene. The genes are TRBV2 and TRBJ1-2, with D maybe TRBD1 (5 bases). V was shortened by 8 bases and J by 3 bases, with 13 bases between the two germline ends. CDR1 and CDR2 from the germline V gene are SNHLY and FYNNEI. The CDR3 has 13 residues. The CDR3 loop reads CASRGLGDYGYTF. Partial CDR3 DNA: TGTGCCAGCCGAGGGTTAGGGGACTATGGC.

As to this clone: The CDR3 goes on 3 residues after the read ends, and that part is filled in from the germline J gene. This chain connects TRBV6-1 to TRBJ2-1; TRBD1 agrees at 8 bases. Germline CDR1 and CDR2: MNHNS and SASEGT. The junction had 3 bases not matched to a gene; V was cut back by 4 bases and J by 7 bases. The CDR3 is made up of 13 amino acids. The chain's CDR3 is CASSGQGRNEQFF. CDR3 bases read: TGTGCCAGCAGTGGACAGGGGCGGAATGAG.